The entry below describes one T cell receptor beta chain. Its matching antigen is unknown. V lost 1 base to trimming and J lost 6 bases; unmatched junction nucleotides: 6. This CDR3 is 15 amino acids long. CDR1 is SGHAT and CDR2 is FQNNGV in the germline V gene. Generated by immunoSEQ multiplex PCR, the TCRdb table keeps only in-frame clones and is missing some. Here the sample spans 2,100,000 or so clones, roughly 95% being singletons. This record belongs to a study of shared clonotypes between healthy human individuals. The overall study: Each donor's CD8 memory used one plate, CD8 naive two, each CD4 subset three.

Notes on the study in general: When compared with the clonotypes that were shared by all four sorted-subset donors, the non-shared clonotypes turned out to have lower generation probabilities. Among donors, clonotype sharing was expected to be affected by sequencing depth.

The V call is TRBV11-2, the J call TRBJ2-7; 10 positions match TRBD1. The sample consisted of naive CD4+ T cells sorted from blood. Documented subset: CD45RA+ positively selected. The source of this sequence is a man aged 18 to 29 in good health. This CDR3 reads CASSLAGTGASEQYF. The CDR3 nucleotides are TGTGCCAGCAGCTTAGCCGGGACAGGGGCCAGCGAGCAGTACTTC.